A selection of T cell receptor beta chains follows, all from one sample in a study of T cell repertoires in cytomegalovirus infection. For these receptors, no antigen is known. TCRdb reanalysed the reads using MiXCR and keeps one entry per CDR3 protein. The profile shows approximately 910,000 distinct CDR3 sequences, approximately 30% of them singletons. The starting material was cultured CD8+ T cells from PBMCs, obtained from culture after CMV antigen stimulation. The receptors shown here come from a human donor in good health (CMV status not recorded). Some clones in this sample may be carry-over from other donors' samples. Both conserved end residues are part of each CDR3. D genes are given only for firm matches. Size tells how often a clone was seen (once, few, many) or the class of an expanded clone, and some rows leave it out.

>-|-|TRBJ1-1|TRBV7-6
TGTGCCAGCAGCGTATTTGACACGGGGAACACTGAAGCTTTCTTT
CASSVFDTGNTEAFF
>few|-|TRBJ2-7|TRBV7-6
TGTGCCAGCAGCTTAGATATCGGGAGTCTAGCGCTGTCCTACGAGCAGTACTTC
CASSLDIGSLALSYEQYF
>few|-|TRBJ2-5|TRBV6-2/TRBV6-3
TGTGCCAGCAGTTCTTCAAGACGGGAGACCCAGTACTTC
CASSSSRRETQYF
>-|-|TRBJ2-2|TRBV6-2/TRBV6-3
TGTGCCAGCAGAGGAGTCCGGGAGCTGTTTTTT
CASRGVRELFF
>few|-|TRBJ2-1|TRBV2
TGTGCCAGCATCCGAGGAGGGGTATTGGTCTTC
CASIRGGVLVF
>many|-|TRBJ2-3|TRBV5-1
TGCGCCAGCAGCTTTTGGGGTACTAGCACAGATACGCAGTATTTT
CASSFWGTSTDTQYF
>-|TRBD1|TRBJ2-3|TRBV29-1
TGCAGCGTGGCCGGACAGGCTAGCACAGATACGCAGTATTTT
CSVAGQASTDTQYF
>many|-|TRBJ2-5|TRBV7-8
TGTGCCAGCGGGAAAGAGACCCAGTACTTC
CASGKETQYF
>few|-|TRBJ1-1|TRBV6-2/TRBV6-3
TGTGCCAGCAGTAAGAGGGTAGCCGGGAGGACTGAAGCTTTCTTT
CASSKRVAGRTEAFF
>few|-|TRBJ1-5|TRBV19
TGTGCCAGTAGTACCTTGACAGTTAGCAATCAGCCCCAGCATTTT
CASSTLTVSNQPQHF
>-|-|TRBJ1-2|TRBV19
TGTGCCAGTAGTGACCGGGACGGCTATGGCTACACCTTC
CASSDRDGYGYTF
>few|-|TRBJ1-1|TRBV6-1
TGTGCCAGCAGTGCGACGCCGGGCGCGAACACTGAAGCTTTCTTT
CASSATPGANTEAFF
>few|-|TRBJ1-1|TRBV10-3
TGTGCCAGCAAAAACACGGCCGGGGGCACTGAAGCTTTCTTT
CASKNTAGGTEAFF
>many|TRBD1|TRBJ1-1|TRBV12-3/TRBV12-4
TGTGCCAGCAGTTTCTGGGACAGGGGTGGGTCTGAAGCTTTCTTT
CASSFWDRGGSEAFF
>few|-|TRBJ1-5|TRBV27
TGTGCCAGCAGTTCATTTGAATCGGATCAGCCCCAGCATTTT
CASSSFESDQPQHF
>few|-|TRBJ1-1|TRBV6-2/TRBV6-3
TGTGCCAGCATTATGGGACTCTTGAACACTGAAGCTTTCTTT
CASIMGLLNTEAFF
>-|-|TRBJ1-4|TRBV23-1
TGCGCCAGCAGTCAATCAGGACAAGAAAAACTGTTTTTT
CASSQSGQEKLFF
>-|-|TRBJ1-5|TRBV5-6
TGTGCCAGCAGCTTGTTTAATAGCAATCAGCCCCAGCATTTT
CASSLFNSNQPQHF
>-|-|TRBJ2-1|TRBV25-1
TGTGCCAGCAGTGACAGGGGTCGTAGCTCCTACAATGAGCAGTTCTTC
CASSDRGRSSYNEQFF
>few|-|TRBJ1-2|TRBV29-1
TGCAGCGCCGTGGGCCTCGTGGGGGTCTATGGCTACACCTTC
CSAVGLVGVYGYTF
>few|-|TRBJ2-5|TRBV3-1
TGTGCCACCTTTGGAGACTCGGCGGCAGAGACCCAGTACTTC
CATFGDSAAETQYF
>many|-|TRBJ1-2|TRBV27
TGTGCCAGCAGCTTTGGGGGAGACTATGGCTACACCTTC
CASSFGGDYGYTF
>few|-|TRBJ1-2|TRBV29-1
TGCAGCGTCCTTCGGTCATCGCCAGGGAGTAACTATGGCTACACCTTC
CSVLRSSPGSNYGYTF
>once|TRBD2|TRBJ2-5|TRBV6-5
TGTGCCAGCAGTTACTCGGCTAGCGGGGGGGCCAGGGGAGAGACCCAGTACTTC
CASSYSASGGARGETQYF